This T cell receptor (beta chain) was recorded in a study of shared T cell receptors in the human thymus. Some clones are missing from TCRdb's copy, which holds only in-frame ones; the method was immunoSEQ multiplex PCR. The sample gives 650,000 to 950,000 clones, over 75% of which show up once; about 0.011% is in the top ten. This clone was recorded once. Trimming took 5 bases from V and 0 from J, leaving 23 bases between them. The CDR3 loop spans 20 amino acids. CDR1 and CDR2 from the germline V gene are LNHDA and SQIVND (reference sequence). These data also formed part of another study, on human thymus T cells. That paper adds: Infants, healthy and Finnish, who were having corrective surgery for congenital heart defects served as donors. During corrective heart surgery, resections were taken, and the thymus tissue came from them. Apparent bias marked the V and J gene usage of thymic and blood repertoires. Related reports documented highly overlapping thymic repertoires among unrelated individuals.

This clonotype originated in a girl under three years old with a congenital heart defect. The sample was thymocytes. This chain joins TRBV19 and TRBJ2-6; tentative D call: TRBD1 (6 bases). CDR3 nucleotides: TGTGCCAGTAGTCCGCGACAGGCTGTCTTTGCCTACTCTGGGGCCAACGTCCTGACTTTC. This gives the protein CASSPRQAVFAYSGANVLTF. Drawing the rest from reference TRBV19 and TRBJ2-6, the complete variable domain is DGGITQSPKYLFRKEGQNVTLSCEQNLNHDAMYWYRQDPGQGLRLIYYSQIVNDFQKGDIAEGYSVSREKKESFPLTVTSAQKNPTAFYLCASSPRQAVFAYSGANVLTFGAGSRLTVL.